This T cell receptor (beta chain) was found in a study of T-cell memory formation after mild COVID-19. The CDR3 runs to 15 residues. Trimming removed 5 bases at V and 7 bases at J, with 18 bases between. On this clonotype itself: Its antigen is undetermined.

Points from the study as a whole: Contracting clones from day 15 to 85 had balanced CD4/CD8; later expanders favoured CD4+.

TCRdb re-analysed the 5' RACE reads in MiXCR, keeping a single row per CDR3 protein. Counted here are a few hundred thousand distinct CDR3 sequences, approximately 19% occurring once; the ten biggest clones make up approximately 21%. The chain recombines TRBV12-3 or TRBV12-4 with TRBJ2-1; D may match TRBD1 or TRBD2 (6 bases each). This TCR was recovered from a man aged 18-30 years who had mild COVID-19 (a few samples of this study predate the infection). Cell type and time point are not known. The material sequenced was PBMCs or a T cell subset sorted from them (not recorded which). This CDR3 reads CASSPRGAGWNEQFF. For the CDR3, the DNA is TGTGCCAGCAGTCCAAGGGGGGCAGGTTGGAATGAGCAGTTCTTC.